This T cell receptor beta chain appears in the sequencing data of a study of regulatory T cells in long-lasting Graves disease. CDR3 length equals 16 residues. Trimming left V 3 bases short and J 4 bases short, with 16 bases between. From germline, CDR1 is SGDLS and CDR2 YYNGEE. This clonotype was observed a few times. Regarding time point: persistent/refractory GD, antithyroid drugs over 5 years with positive TRAb. RNA extracted from PBMCs served as the sequencing template. Arm-PCR of CDR3 regions and iRepertoire HTBI primers were used to build TCR beta libraries. TCRdb processed the multiplex PCR reads anew with MiXCR; each CDR3 protein has one entry. Of a few hundred thousand distinct CDR3 sequences listed, about 22% are singletons.

The chain employs TRBV9 and TRBJ2-2, with D tentatively TRBD1 or TRBD2 (5 bases each). This receptor was taken from a female donor with Graves disease. The material was peripheral blood mononuclear cells (PBMCs), obtained when the disease was refractory, from a patient treated with antithyroid drugs. The CDR3 loop is CASSGGEGLLTGELFF. The CDR3 bases are TGTGCCAGCAGCGGAGGGGAAGGACTGCTCACCGGGGAGCTGTTTTTT. The entire variable domain, with the rest obtained from reference TRBV9 and TRBJ2-2, is as follows: DSGVTQTPKHLITATGQRVTLRCSPRSGDLSVYWYQQSLDQGLQFLIQYYNGEERAKGNILERFSAQQFPDLHSELNLSSLELGDSALYFCASSGGEGLLTGELFFGEGSRLTVL.